This T cell receptor (beta chain) was captured in a study of T-cell memory formation after mild COVID-19. Study information: Among the donors, TCR clusters were largely specific to each donor.

V shed 5 bases and J 6 bases; nucleotides not matched to a gene: 17. Germline values: CDR1 SEHNR, CDR2 FQNEAQ (reference sequence). The CDR3 is made up of 17 amino acids. Turning to this clonotype: The antigen is undetermined.

Via MiXCR, TCRdb re-called the 5' RACE reads, giving one row per CDR3 protein. The data contain roughly 620,000 distinct CDR3 sequences, approximately 18% of them seen just once; the ten biggest clones take up about 12%. Broader study findings: Pre-infection memory harbored some responding clones, suggesting cross-reactive memory joined. From day 15 to 85, contracting clones were balanced between CD4 and CD8, whereas later expanders leaned toward CD4+.

This receptor was obtained from an adult woman who had mild COVID-19 (a few samples of this study predate the infection). Cell type and time point are not known. What was sequenced was PBMCs or a T cell subset sorted from them (not recorded which). The genes are TRBV7-9 and TRBJ2-7, with 9 bases identical to TRBD1. Here the CDR3 DNA reads TGTGCCAGCAGCCTGGCAGCGGGACAGGGCCTTCTGGGCGAGCAGTACTTC. Its protein product is CASSLAAGQGLLGEQYF. The whole variable domain, remainder taken from reference TRBV7-9 and TRBJ2-7, is DTGVSQNPRHKITKRGQNVTFRCDPISEHNRLYWYRQTLGQGPEFLTYFQNEAQLEKSRLLSDRFSAERPKGSFSTLEIQRTEQGDSAMYLCASSLAAGQGLLGEQYFGPGTRLTVT.